The rows below give T cell receptor beta chains drawn from one sample of a study of cytomegalovirus exposure and HLA in healthy donors. Generated by immunoSEQ multiplex PCR, the TCRdb table keeps only in-frame clones and is missing some. This sample has around 240,000 clones, with more than 75% found just once. What was sequenced was PBMCs. The receptors were sampled from a woman between 40 and 50 years old in good health and CMV-seropositive. The CDR3 runs from the conserved cysteine through the conserved F or W. D genes are given only for firm matches. The size field is filled for only some rows; it gives once, few, many or a size class.

TRBJ1-2,.,TRBV2,.,TGTGCCAGCAGTGACCAGGGGACCTCCTATGGCTACACCTTC,CASSDQGTSYGYTF
TRBJ1-1,.,TRBV29-1,.,TGCAGCGTTACCACGGGTTCTATGAACACTGAAGCTTTCTTT,CSVTTGSMNTEAFF
TRBJ2-7,.,TRBV7-9,.,TGTGCCAGCAGCTCGACTAGACCCTACGAGCAGTACTTC,CASSSTRPYEQYF
TRBJ1-2,few,TRBV6-5,.,TGTGCCAGCAGTCCCTACCCCGACAGGTCCTATGGCTACACCTTC,CASSPYPDRSYGYTF
TRBJ1-5,.,TRBV27,.,TGTGCCAGCAGTCCCGGGACACGAAATCAGCCCCAGCATTTT,CASSPGTRNQPQHF
TRBJ2-1,.,TRBV4-3,TRBD1,TGCGCCAGCAGCCAGGGACAGGGGGCGTTAAATGAGCAGTTCTTC,CASSQGQGALNEQFF
TRBJ2-1,.,TRBV9,TRBD2,TGTGCCAGCAGCACCTTTAGCGGGCATTTGGATGAGCAGTTCTTC,CASSTFSGHLDEQFF
TRBJ1-2,.,TRBV14,TRBD1,TGTGCCAGCAGCCCGTGGGACAGGGGGCACTATGGCTACACCTTC,CASSPWDRGHYGYTF
TRBJ2-4,.,TRBV25-1,.,TGTGCCAGCAGTGAAGCCCTGACCCTGGGACTAGCCAAAAACATTCAGTACTTC,CASSEALTLGLAKNIQYF
TRBJ2-7,.,TRBV19,.,TGTGCCAGTAGTCGCTTGGACTCTCCTTACGAGCAGTACTTC,CASSRLDSPYEQYF
TRBJ1-1,.,TRBV6-4,.,TGTGCCAGCAGTCTACAGGGAAACACTGAAGCTTTCTTT,CASSLQGNTEAFF
TRBJ2-7,.,TRBV2,TRBD2,TGTGCCAGCAGGGCCCCTAGCGGGGCTACTAGGGAGCAGTACTTC,CASRAPSGATREQYF
TRBJ1-5,.,TRBV6-1,TRBD1,TGTGCCAGCAGTCACAGGGGGGGGAGCAATCAGCCCCAGCATTTT,CASSHRGGSNQPQHF
TRBJ2-2,.,TRBV5-1,TRBD2,TGCGCCAGCAGCTTGGGACTAGCGGGAAACACCGGGGAGCTGTTTTTT,CASSLGLAGNTGELFF
TRBJ1-2,.,TRBV19,.,TGTGCCAGTAGTACCTCCGGACGGGATCCTATTAGGTTGGGCTACACCTTC,CASSTSGRDPIRLGYTF